This TCR beta chain originates from a study of PD-1 blockade in classical Hodgkin lymphoma. Data came from immunoSEQ multiplex PCR; TCRdb stores just in-frame clones and leaves some out. Counted here are 95,000 to 100,000 clones, more than 85% occurring once; the ten biggest clones make up about 6.1%. Each patient relapsed following autologous stem cell transplantation, and prior brentuximab vedotin exposure differed. This CDR3 contains 13 residues. Trimming cost V 0 bases and J 4 bases, with 10 bases left between them. CDR1 is GTSNPN, CDR2 SVGIG, per germline (reference sequence). V is TRBV30 and J is TRBJ2-7; possibly TRBD1 or TRBD2 for D (5 bases each). Sequences were derived from peripheral blood mononuclear cells (PBMCs), sampled before the second cycle of nivolumab. The sequence came from a human donor with classical Hodgkin lymphoma. The CDR3: CAWSVPGTYEQYF. The DNA of the CDR3 is TGTGCCTGGAGTGTACCCGGGACGTACGAGCAGTACTTC.